Reported below is one T cell receptor (beta chain). Its antigen remains unknown. Single viable CD3+CD4+CD8-CD45RO+ cells were sorted as the memory CD4+ T cells. The data are from a study of memory CD4+ T cells and cytomegalovirus serostatus. Looking at the study overall: Donors were healthy Belgian adults, 10 or so CMV seropositive and some 24 seronegative. General study points: Median bootstrapped AUC for CMV status was about 0.94 originally, around 0.91 US-trained. Of more than 150 reported CMV TCRbeta sequences, about 67 were found in memory CD4+ repertoires.

The V and J ends lost 8 bases and 4 bases, in that order; junction bases with no gene match: 7. The germline V gene has CDR1 SNHLY and CDR2 FYNNEI. The CDR3 consists of 14 residues. The table came from immunoSEQ multiplex PCR; TCRdb's copy has only in-frame clones and leaves some out. The repertoire holds 55,000 to 80,000 clones, with 76% as singletons. The chain is built from TRBV2 and TRBJ2-2, with 7 bases aligning to TRBD2. The clonotype was recovered from an adult in good health and CMV-seropositive. The sample was memory CD4+ T cells from blood. CDR3 DNA: TGTGCCAGCCGGGCTAGCGGCCCCACCGGGGAGCTGTTTTTT. Protein product: CASRASGPTGELFF.